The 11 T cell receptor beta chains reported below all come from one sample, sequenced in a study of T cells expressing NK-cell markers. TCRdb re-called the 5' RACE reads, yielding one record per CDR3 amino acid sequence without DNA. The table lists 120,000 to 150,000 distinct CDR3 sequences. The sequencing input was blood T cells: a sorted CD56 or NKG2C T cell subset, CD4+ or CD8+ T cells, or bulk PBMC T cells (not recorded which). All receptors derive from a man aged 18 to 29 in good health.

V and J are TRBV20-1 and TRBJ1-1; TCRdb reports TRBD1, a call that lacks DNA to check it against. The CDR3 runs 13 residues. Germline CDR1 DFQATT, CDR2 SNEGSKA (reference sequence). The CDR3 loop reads CSARDLGATEAFF.

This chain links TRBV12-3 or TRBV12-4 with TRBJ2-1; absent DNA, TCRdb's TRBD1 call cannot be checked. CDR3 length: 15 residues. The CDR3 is CASSLGQGARNEQFF.

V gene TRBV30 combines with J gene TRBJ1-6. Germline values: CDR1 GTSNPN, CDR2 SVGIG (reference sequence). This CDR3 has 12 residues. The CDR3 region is CAWSGGNSPLHF.

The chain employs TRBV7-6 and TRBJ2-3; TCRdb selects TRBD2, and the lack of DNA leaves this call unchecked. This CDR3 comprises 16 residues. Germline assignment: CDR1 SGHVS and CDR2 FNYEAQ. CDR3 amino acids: CASSAYSGTSTDTQYF.

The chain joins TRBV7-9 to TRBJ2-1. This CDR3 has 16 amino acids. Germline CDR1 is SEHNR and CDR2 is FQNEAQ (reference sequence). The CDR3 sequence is CASSLRGLAAYNEQFF.

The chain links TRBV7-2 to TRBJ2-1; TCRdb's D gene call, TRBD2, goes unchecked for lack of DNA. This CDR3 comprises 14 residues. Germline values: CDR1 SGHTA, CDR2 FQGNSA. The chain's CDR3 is CASSLFGPYNEQFF.

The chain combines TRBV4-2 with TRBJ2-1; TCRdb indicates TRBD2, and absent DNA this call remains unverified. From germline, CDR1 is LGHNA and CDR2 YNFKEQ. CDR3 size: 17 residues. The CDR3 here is CASSQGAGLAEYNEQFF.

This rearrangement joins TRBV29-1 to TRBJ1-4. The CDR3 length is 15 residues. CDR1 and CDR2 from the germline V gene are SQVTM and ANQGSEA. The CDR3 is CSVAHSQTLNEKLFF.

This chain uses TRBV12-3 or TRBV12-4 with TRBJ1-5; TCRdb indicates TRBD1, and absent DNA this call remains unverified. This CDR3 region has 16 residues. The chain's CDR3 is CASSPQATVLGEPQHF.

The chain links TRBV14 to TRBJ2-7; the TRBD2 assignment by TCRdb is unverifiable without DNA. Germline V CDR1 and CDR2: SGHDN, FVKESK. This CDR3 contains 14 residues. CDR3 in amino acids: CASSQERERYEQYF.

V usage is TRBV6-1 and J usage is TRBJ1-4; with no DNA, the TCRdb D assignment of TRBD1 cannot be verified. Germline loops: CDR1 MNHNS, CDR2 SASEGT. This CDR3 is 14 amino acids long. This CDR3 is CASAITGVGEKLFF.